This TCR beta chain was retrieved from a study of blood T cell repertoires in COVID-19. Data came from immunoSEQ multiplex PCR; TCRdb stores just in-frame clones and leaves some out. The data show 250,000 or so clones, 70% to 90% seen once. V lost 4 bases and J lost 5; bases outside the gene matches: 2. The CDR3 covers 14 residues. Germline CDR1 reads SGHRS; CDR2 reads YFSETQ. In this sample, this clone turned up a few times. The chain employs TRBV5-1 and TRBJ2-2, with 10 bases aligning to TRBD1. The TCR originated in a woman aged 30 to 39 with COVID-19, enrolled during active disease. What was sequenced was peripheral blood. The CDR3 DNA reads TGCGCCAGCAGCCTGGGACAGGGGACCGGGGAGCTGTTTTTT. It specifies CASSLGQGTGELFF.